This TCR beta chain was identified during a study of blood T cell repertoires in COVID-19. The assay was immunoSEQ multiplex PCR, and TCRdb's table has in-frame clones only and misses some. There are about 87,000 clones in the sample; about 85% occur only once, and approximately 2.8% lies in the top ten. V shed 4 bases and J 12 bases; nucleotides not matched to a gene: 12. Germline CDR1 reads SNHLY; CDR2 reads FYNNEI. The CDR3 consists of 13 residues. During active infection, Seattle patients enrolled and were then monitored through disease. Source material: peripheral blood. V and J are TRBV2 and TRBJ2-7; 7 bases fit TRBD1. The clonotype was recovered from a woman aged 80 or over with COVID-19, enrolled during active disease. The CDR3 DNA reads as TGTGCCAGCAGTGTAAACAGGGGCGATGGGTGGTACTTC. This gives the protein CASSVNRGDGWYF.